The 8 T cell receptor beta chains below were found in one sample sequenced in a study of shared clonotypes between healthy human individuals. Here immunoSEQ multiplex PCR was the method, and the copy in TCRdb shows in-frame clones only, minus some. The table includes over a million clones, approximately 68% detected once. The sequencing sample was made of memory CD4+ T cells sorted from blood. Stated subset: CD45RA-negative fraction. These receptors all stem from a man younger than 35 in good health.

A remark on this clone: Within the sample, other DNA sequences also encode this same CDR3. The chain recombines TRBV30 with TRBJ2-1; TRBD1 or TRBD2 may be the D gene (5 bases each). This CDR3 is built from 14 residues. Between the trimmed V and J ends, which lost 0 bases and 4 bases, there was a span of 10 bases. Germline CDR1 is GTSNPN and CDR2 is SVGIG (reference sequence). CDR3 coding DNA: TGTGCCTGGAGTGTACGGGGCAGATACAATGAGCAGTTCTTC. This encodes CAWSVRGRYNEQFF.

This clone was recorded a few times. CDR3 region: CASSRTGGEAFF. CDR3 nucleotides: TGTGCCAGCTCACGGACAGGGGGCGAGGCTTTCTTT. V and J are TRBV18 and TRBJ1-1, with 11 bases fitting TRBD1. V trimming: 4 bases; J trimming: 11 bases; junction bases outside the gene matches: 3. Germline CDR1 KGHSH, CDR2 LQKENI. The CDR3 sequence is 12 residues long.

Concerning this clone: Other DNA sequences in the same sample also yield this CDR3. The chain joins TRBV6-5 to TRBJ2-2; TRBD1 agrees at 8 bases. Trimming cost V 6 bases and J 2 bases; bases outside gene matches: 5. The length of the CDR3 is 15 residues. Looked up from germline, CDR1 is MNHEY and CDR2 is SVGAGI. The CDR3, as DNA: TGTGCCAGCAGGACGGGACAGGAAAACACCGGGGAGCTGTTTTTT. As protein: CASRTGQENTGELFF.

The rearrangement uses TRBV20-1 and TRBJ2-1; D possibly uses TRBD1 or TRBD2 (6 bases each). CDR3 length: 11 amino acids. Germline CDR1 and CDR2: DFQATT and SNEGSKA (reference sequence). Trimming removed 8 bases at V and 12 bases at J, with 17 bases between. The CDR3 loop reads CSLPGAGRQFF. The CDR3 region has the DNA TGCAGTCTGCCGGGGGCTGGTCGGCAGTTCTTC.

V usage is TRBV6-1 and J usage is TRBJ2-1; 9 bases map to TRBD2. V was clipped by 7 bases and J by 6 bases; unmatched bases: 10. The germline CDR1 and CDR2 sequences are MNHNS and SASEGT. This CDR3 comprises 15 residues. The CDR3 loop is CASTSGGGARNEQFF. In DNA, the CDR3 is TGTGCCAGCACCTCTGGCGGGGGGGCCCGCAATGAGCAGTTCTTC.

This clone has more than one count but fewer than ten. The chain combines TRBV30 with TRBJ1-4, with a possible D match to TRBD1 (5 bases). This CDR3 is built from 14 residues. V lost 8 bases and J 0 bases, leaving 13 bases between the germline ends. In germline, CDR1 is GTSNPN, CDR2 SVGIG (reference sequence). This CDR3 reads CAGSPGTTNEKLFF. CDR3 nucleotide sequence: TGTGCCGGGTCCCCAGGGACAACTAATGAAAAACTGTTTTTT.

Of note for this clone: Different DNA sequences within this sample yield the same CDR3. The J gene is TRBJ2-3, the V gene TRBV5-1; 10 bases are shared with TRBD2. Germline values: CDR1 SGHRS, CDR2 YFSETQ. This CDR3 is 17 amino acids long. The J segment lost 2 bases and the V segment lost 4 bases, leaving 10 bases of the junction unmatched. As DNA, the CDR3 is TGCGCCAGCAGCCCCGGGGGGCTAGCGGGGGTCACAGATACGCAGTATTTT. Amino acid sequence: CASSPGGLAGVTDTQYF.

Details on this clone: The sample contains more than one DNA sequence encoding this CDR3. The chain has TRBV30 and TRBJ1-1; tentative D call: TRBD1 (6 bases). Germline V gives CDR1 GTSNPN, CDR2 SVGIG (reference sequence). Deletions cut 1 base from V and 5 bases from J, with 8 bases between. The CDR3 runs to 12 residues. Here the CDR3 reads CAWSGGGTEAFF. In DNA form, the CDR3 reads TGTGCCTGGAGTGGAGGGGGGACTGAAGCTTTCTTT.